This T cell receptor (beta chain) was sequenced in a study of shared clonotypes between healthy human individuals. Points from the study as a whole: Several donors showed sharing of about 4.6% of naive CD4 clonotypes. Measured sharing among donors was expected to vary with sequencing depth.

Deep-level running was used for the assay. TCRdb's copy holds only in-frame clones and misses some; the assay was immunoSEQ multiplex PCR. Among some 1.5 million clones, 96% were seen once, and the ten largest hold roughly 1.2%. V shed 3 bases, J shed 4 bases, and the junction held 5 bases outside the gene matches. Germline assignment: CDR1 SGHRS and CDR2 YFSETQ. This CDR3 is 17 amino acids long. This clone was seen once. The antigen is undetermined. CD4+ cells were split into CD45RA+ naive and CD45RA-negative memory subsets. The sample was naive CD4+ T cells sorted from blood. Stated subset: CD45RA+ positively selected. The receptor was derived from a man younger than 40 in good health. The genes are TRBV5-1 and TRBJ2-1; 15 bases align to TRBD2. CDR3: CASSYGLAGGKYNEQFF. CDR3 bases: TGCGCCAGCAGCTATGGACTAGCGGGGGGGAAGTACAATGAGCAGTTCTTC.